This T cell receptor beta chain was sequenced in a study of blood T cell repertoires in COVID-19. About the study: Acute and convalescent COVID-19 specimens originated in the United States, Italy and Spain. The cDNA or gDNA used as material had been derived from T cells, B-cell-depleted T cells, or PBMCs.

The authors' processing: Amplifying reference gene primers gave estimates of nucleated cell counts. Sequencing used immunoSEQ multiplex PCR; TCRdb keeps in-frame clones, though not all of them. V, J and clone size were drawn from that table, and D and trimming were deduced from the DNA. The data show approximately 250,000 clones, approximately 86% seen once. This CDR3 has 15 amino acids. V was pared by 5 bases and J by 3 bases, with 8 bases of the junction left unmatched. CDR1 MNHEY and CDR2 SVGAGI come from the germline V gene. The sequence was collected from a human donor in a cohort sampled during active COVID-19. What was sequenced was peripheral blood. The rearrangement links TRBV6-5 to TRBJ2-7; the match to TRBD2 covers 9 bases. The CDR3 region is CASSSSTSGYYEQYF. The CDR3 nucleotides read TGTGCCAGCAGTAGTTCGACTAGCGGATACTACGAGCAGTACTTC.